This T cell receptor (beta chain) comes out of a study of early T cells in non-severe SARS-CoV-2 infection. Study information: Sequencing targeted bulk RNA from unsorted whole blood, leaving chains unpaired.

This CDR3 has 12 amino acids. Trimming pared 5 bases from V and 10 bases from J, leaving 12 bases between. This clonotype was counted ten times or more. Its specificity is unknown. Unique molecular identifier tags were affixed to discrete cDNA molecules. TCRdb re-called the 5' RACE reads with MiXCR, one entry per CDR3 protein. This sample has 25,000 to 35,000 distinct CDR3 sequences, with about 3% found just once. Points from the study as a whole: In VDJdb matching, anti-spike CD8 responses were favored while private and CD4 specificities went missing.

Input material: whole blood. V is TRBV12-3 or TRBV12-4 and J is TRBJ2-1; the D is unclear. The receptor was isolated from an adult who was a healthcare worker with PCR-confirmed SARS-CoV-2 infection or an uninfected control (not recorded which). CDR3 region: CASSPMAGEQFF. The CDR3 bases are TGTGCCAGCAGTCCCATGGCTGGAGAGCAGTTCTTC.